This T cell receptor beta chain was documented in a study of T cells in Graves' hyperthyroidism and ophthalmopathy (dated by TCRdb to the late 2010s). Regarding the study in general: Peripheral blood samples were taken at the time of initial diagnosis, prior to any treatment. A discovery cohort of about a hundred patients, about 44 with Graves' ophthalmopathy and approximately 60 with stable Graves' hyperthyroidism, was used to find distinguishing TCR V-J signatures. According to the paper, TCR Vbeta CDR3 sequencing was carried out on approximately 140 peripheral blood samples, which came from under 50 ophthalmopathy, about 75 hyperthyroidism and about 17 progressor patients. After blood sampling, hyperthyroidism patients were treated with methimazole at a starting dose of 30 mg daily, and ophthalmopathy patients were treated with high-dose intravenous methylprednisolone. Thyroid tissue and blood T-cell repertoires from six Graves' hyperthyroidism patients were also compared in the study. The 100 discovery patients were randomly split 7:3 into training and test sets. Whether ophthalmopathy could be predicted prospectively was tested in an independent validation cohort made up of fewer than 20 hyperthyroidism patients plus 17 patients who later progressed to ophthalmopathy.

Moderately to severely active disease, a Clinical Activity Score of at least 3, a NOSPECS grade of at least 4, and a duration under 3 months were present in ophthalmopathy patients. The study excluded patients with uncontrolled infections, other autoimmune diseases, pregnancy or lactation. Diagnoses relied on clinical symptoms, serum thyroxine and TRAb, thyroid ultrasound and orbital computed tomography. PBMCs were isolated from roughly 10 ml of fresh peripheral blood by Ficoll-Paque density gradient centrifugation. Total RNA was extracted with Trizol reagent, and quality was checked on an Agilent 2100 Bioanalyzer. The CDR3 contains 13 residues, cysteine and phenylalanine counted. Only the CDR3 DNA stays, 39 bases, in frame from base 1. V is shortened by 6 bases, J by 6 bases, and the region joining them spans 13 bases. CDR1 and CDR2, per the germline V gene, are KGHDR and SFDVKD. The TCR beta CDR3 regions were amplified from RNA transcripts. A first-round RT-PCR of the TCR CDR3 used the HTBI primer set with the Qiagen OneStep RT-PCR kit. A second multiplex PCR round built the libraries, followed by size selection and purification. The libraries were sequenced on an Illumina HiSeq2000 using paired-end 100 bp reads. In the original analysis: SOAPnuke was used to process the raw data, with reads discarded if the reads contained adapters or uncalled bases, had a mean Phred below 15, or lacked an exact constant-primer or identifier match. COPE v1.2.5 was used to merge high-quality paired reads, and clonotypes were defined as unique nucleotide sequences. MiTCR v1.1 was used to align clonotypes to the IMGT TRBV, TRBD and TRBJ reference segments. The analysis included only V-J combinations with a frequency above 0.0001, which together covered 99% to 99.2% of the repertoires. A TCS score was defined as the ratio between F50 (clonal expansion) and ExV (chaos), using BLOSUM62-based TCRdist between CDR3 peptides within each V-J. Welch's t-statistics and random forest reduced 500 to 550 V-J features to 10 to 15, which were used in a naive Bayes classifier (R e1071). TCRdb reprocessing: public reads trimmed at Q25 with fastp, clones called with MiXCR, in-frame beta chains kept. For every CDR3 protein sequence, its rows merge into one entry that carries the most common genes and DNA. It is TCRdb's table, rather than the study itself, that gives the V and J calls and clone size. For this sample the table gives hundreds of thousands of distinct CDR3 sequences, of which roughly a quarter were detected only once. Jointly, the top ten make up approximately 11% of the sample.

This clonotype was recorded many times. The clone's antigen remains unknown. Base-call qualities are not available, and no considerably larger clone is one nucleotide away. On the study overall, not on this receptor specifically: Most expanded thyroid clonotypes (frequency above 0.001) were also detected in blood, a finding suggesting that blood repertoires may reflect thyroid immune responses. During validation, the model predicted progression to ophthalmopathy a median of approximately six months ahead of onset, with around 71% sensitivity and 72% to 85% specificity. In cross-validation, a model built on a 13 V-J signature told ophthalmopathy apart from stable hyperthyroidism with roughly 87% sensitivity and about 81% specificity, and in testing the same model reached 80%/75%. No statistical method was used to set the sample size in advance, and investigators knew the group allocation.

The sample comprised blood. The rearrangement combines TRBV24-1 with TRBJ1-2; the D gene is perhaps TRBD1, on 5 matching bases. The receptor was derived from a woman aged 25 to 39 with Graves' ophthalmopathy. The bases read TGTGCCACCAGTCCCCGGCAGGGTGATGGCTACACCTTC. Its protein product is CATSPRQGDGYTF.